There are a few counts of the clone carrying this T cell receptor beta chain. Its matching antigen is unknown. Germline V lookup: CDR1 SGHTA, CDR2 FQGNSA. The V gene end was trimmed by 0 bases and the J gene end by 9 bases; junction bases not matched to a gene: 20. This CDR3 contains 18 residues. This entry belongs to a study of beta chain features in type 1 diabetes. Study findings and constraints: Insertion counts at VDJ junctions were lower in type 1 diabetes patients, who also showed more deletions there.

Isolated RNA was reverse transcribed in full, so expressed TCRB transcripts were sequenced. Clones were read by immunoSEQ multiplex PCR, and TCRdb kept only the in-frame ones, dropping some. The sample carries about 44,000 clones, roughly half recorded once. The receptor's source is a woman in her late teens or twenties in good health. This chain joins TRBV7-2 and TRBJ2-7; 7 nucleotides agree with TRBD2. Sequencing was carried out using Tregs from blood. The CDR3: CASSLASLRSGRASGQYF. For the CDR3, the DNA is TGTGCCAGCAGCTTAGCGTCTTTAAGGAGTGGGAGGGCCTCTGGGCAGTACTTC.